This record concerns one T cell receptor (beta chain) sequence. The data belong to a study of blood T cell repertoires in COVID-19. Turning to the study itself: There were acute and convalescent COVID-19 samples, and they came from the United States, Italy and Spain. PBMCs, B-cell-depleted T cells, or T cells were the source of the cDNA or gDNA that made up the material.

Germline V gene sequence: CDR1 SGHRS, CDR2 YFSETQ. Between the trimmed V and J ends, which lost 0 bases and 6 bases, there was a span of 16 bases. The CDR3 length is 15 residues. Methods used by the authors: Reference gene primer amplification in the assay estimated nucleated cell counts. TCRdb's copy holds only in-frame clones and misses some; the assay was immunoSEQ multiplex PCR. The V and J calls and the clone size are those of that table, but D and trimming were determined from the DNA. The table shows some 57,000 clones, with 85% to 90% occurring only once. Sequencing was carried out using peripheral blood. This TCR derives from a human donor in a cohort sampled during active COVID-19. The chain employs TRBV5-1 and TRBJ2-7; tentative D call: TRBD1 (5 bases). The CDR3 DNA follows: TGCGCCAGCAGCTTGGAGGAGAGGCAGGGTGGCGAGCAGTACTTC. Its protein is CASSLEERQGGEQYF.